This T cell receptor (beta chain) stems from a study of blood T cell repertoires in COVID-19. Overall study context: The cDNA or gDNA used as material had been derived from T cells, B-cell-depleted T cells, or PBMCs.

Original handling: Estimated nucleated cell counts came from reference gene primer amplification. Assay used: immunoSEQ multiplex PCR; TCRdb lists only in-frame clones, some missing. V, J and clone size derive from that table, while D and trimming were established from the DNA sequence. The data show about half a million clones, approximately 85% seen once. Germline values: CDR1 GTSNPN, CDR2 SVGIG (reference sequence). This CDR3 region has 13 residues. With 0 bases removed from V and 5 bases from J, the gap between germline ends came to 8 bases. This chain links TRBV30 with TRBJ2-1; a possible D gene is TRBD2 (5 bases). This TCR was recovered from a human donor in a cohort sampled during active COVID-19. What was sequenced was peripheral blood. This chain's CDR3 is CAWSVGADNEQFF. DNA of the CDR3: TGTGCCTGGAGTGTAGGAGCGGACAATGAGCAGTTCTTC.